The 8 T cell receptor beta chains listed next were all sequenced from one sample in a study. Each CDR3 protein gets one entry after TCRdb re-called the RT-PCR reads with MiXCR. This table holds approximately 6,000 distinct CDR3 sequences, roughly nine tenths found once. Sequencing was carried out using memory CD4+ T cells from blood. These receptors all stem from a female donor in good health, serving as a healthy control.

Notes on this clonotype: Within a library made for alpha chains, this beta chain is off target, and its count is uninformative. Here the CDR3 DNA reads TGTGCCAGCACCCCTGGGAGCTCCTATAATTCACCCCTCCACTTT. This translates into CASTPGSSYNSPLHF. The chain joins TRBV4-2 to TRBJ1-6; D remains unclear. CDR1 is LGHNA and CDR2 is YNFKEQ in the germline V gene. This CDR3 has 15 amino acids. V was shortened by 7 bases and J by 0 bases, with 10 bases between the two germline ends.

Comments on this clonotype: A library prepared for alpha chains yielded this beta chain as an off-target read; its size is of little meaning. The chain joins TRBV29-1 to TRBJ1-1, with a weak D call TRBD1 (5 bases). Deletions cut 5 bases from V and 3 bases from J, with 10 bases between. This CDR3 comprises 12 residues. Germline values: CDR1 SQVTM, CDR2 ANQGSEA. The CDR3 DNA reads TGCAGCGTTACGGGGCTGGACACTGAAGCTTTCTTT. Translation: CSVTGLDTEAFF.

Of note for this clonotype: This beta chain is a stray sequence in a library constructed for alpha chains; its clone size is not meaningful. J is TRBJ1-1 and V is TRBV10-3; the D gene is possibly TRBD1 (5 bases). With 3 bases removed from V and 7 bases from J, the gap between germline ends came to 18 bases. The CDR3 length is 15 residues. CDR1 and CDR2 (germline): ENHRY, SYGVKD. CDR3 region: CAISDSGTGVGEAFF. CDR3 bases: TGTGCCATCAGTGACTCCGGGACTGGGGTAGGTGAAGCTTTCTTT.

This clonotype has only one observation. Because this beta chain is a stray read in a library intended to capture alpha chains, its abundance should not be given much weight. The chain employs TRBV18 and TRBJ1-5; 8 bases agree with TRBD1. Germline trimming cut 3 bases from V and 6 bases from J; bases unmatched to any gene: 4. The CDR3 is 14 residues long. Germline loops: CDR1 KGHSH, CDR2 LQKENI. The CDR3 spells CASSPDRGVQPQHF. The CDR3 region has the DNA TGTGCCAGCTCACCCGACAGGGGAGTTCAGCCCCAGCATTTT. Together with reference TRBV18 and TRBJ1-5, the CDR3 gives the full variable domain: NAGVMQNPRHLVRRRGQEARLRCSPMKGHSHVYWYRQLPEEGLKFMVYLQKENIIDESGMPKERFSAEFPKEGPSILRIQQVVRGDSAAYFCASSPDRGVQPQHFGDGTRLSIL.

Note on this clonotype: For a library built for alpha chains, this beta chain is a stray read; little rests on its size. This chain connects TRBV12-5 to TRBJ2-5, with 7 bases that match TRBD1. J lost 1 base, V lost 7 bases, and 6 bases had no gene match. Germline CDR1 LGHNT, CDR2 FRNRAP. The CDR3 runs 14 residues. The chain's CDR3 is CASASRTGQETQYF. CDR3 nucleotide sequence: TGTGCTAGTGCCTCCCGGACAGGCCAAGAGACCCAGTACTTC.

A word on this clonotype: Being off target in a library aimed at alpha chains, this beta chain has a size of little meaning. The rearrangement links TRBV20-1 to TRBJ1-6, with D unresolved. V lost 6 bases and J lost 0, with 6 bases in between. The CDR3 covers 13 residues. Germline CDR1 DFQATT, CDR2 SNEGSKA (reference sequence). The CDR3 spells CSAGSSYNSPLHF. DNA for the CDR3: TGCAGTGCGGGGAGCTCCTATAATTCACCCCTCCACTTT.

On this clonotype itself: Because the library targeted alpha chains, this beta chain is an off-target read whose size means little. CDR3 region: CSARGGDGNTIYF. For the CDR3, the DNA is TGCAGTGCAAGGGGGGGCGATGGAAACACCATATATTTT. The V gene is TRBV20-1, the J gene TRBJ1-3, with D possibly TRBD1 on 6 matching bases. Between the trimmed V and J ends, which lost 6 bases and 3 bases, there was a span of 12 bases. From germline, CDR1 is DFQATT and CDR2 SNEGSKA (reference sequence). This CDR3 comprises 13 residues.

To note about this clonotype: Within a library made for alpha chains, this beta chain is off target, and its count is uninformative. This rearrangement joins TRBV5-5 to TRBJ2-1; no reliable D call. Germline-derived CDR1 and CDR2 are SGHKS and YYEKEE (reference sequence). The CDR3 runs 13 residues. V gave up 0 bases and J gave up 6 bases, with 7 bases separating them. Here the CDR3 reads CASSLGPTNEQFF. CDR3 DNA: TGTGCCAGCAGCTTGGGGCCGACCAATGAGCAGTTCTTC.